This T cell receptor (beta chain) was identified in a study of blood T cell repertoires in COVID-19. Across the study: PBMCs, B-cell-depleted T cells, or T cells were the source of the cDNA or gDNA that made up the material.

The assay was immunoSEQ multiplex PCR, and TCRdb's table has in-frame clones only and misses some. The table includes approximately 380,000 clones, just over 90% detected once. J was trimmed by 11 bases and V by 2 bases; bases with no gene match: 12. Germline CDR1 reads MGHRA; CDR2 reads YSYEKL. The CDR3 loop spans 16 amino acids. Donors were grouped by their self-reported clinical history. All exposed participants met a person with COVID-19 within 2 weeks before entering the study. V usage is TRBV4-1 and J usage is TRBJ1-4, with 9 bases fitting TRBD1. Sequencing used PBMCs or T cells enriched from blood (not recorded which). This clonotype originated in a woman in her 40s who had been exposed to COVID-19. CDR3 nucleotide sequence: TGCGCCAGCAGCCAACCGGGACAGGGACAAATAATGAAACTGTTTTTT. It yields the protein CASSQPGQGQIMKLFF.